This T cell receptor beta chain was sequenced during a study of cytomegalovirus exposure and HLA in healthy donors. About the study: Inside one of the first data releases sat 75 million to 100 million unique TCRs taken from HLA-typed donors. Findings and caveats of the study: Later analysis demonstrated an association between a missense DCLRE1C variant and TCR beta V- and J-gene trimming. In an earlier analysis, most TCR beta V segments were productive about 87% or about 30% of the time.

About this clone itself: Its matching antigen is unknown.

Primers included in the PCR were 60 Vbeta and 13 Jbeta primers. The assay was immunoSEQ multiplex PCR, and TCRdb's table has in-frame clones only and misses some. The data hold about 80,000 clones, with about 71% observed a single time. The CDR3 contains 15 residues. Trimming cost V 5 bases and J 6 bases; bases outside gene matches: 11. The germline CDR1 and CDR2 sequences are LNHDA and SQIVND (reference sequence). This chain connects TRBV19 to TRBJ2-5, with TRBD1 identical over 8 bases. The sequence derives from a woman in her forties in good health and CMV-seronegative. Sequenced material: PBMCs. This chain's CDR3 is CASSSRTGLKKTQYF. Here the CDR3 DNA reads TGTGCCAGTAGTTCACGGACAGGGCTTAAGAAGACCCAGTACTTC.